This T cell receptor beta chain stems from a study of beta chain features in type 1 diabetes. TCRB transcripts that were expressed got sequenced, as all of the isolated RNA had been reverse transcribed. Clones were sequenced by immunoSEQ multiplex PCR, and TCRdb holds only the in-frame ones, with some missing. The data hold 40,000 to 55,000 clones, with around 40% observed a single time. Study results and limitations: Shorter TCRB CDR3s, moderately but significantly so, were found in Type 1 diabetes patients in all four CD4+ subsets.

After removal of 0 bases from V and 4 bases from J, the junction contained 3 bases not matched to a gene. The CDR3 runs to 15 residues. Germline lookup yields CDR1 LGHNA and CDR2 YNFKEQ. A note on this clone: The antigen remains unidentified.

The chain uses TRBV4-2 and TRBJ2-7; 10 bases align to TRBD2. This TCR was recovered from a man aged 25 to 40 with type 1 diabetes. Sequencing was carried out using stem cell memory CD4+ T cells from blood. CDR3 nucleotides: TGTGCCAGCAGCCAAGAAAAGCGGGAGGGTTACGAGCAGTACTTC. Protein product: CASSQEKREGYEQYF.